The clone carrying this TCR beta chain was recorded once. These data are taken from a study of blood T cell repertoires in COVID-19. Overall study: The United States, Italy and Spain supplied acute and convalescent COVID-19 samples. In each case, the material was cDNA or gDNA derived from T cells, B-cell-depleted T cells, or PBMCs.

This CDR3 region has 16 residues. V lost 2 bases, J lost 5 bases, and 9 bases stayed unmatched. Germline V gives CDR1 MNHEY, CDR2 SVGAGI. Original analysis: For nucleated cells, counts were estimated from reference gene primer amplification. The method was immunoSEQ multiplex PCR; TCRdb's version includes in-frame clones alone and lacks a portion of them. The V and J calls and clone size were taken over from that table, and D and trimming were inferred from the DNA. Of about 200,000 clones in the sample, approximately 78% were seen once. Sequencing used peripheral blood. The chain uses TRBV6-5 and TRBJ2-7; 10 nucleotides align to TRBD1. The sequence was obtained from a woman in her forties with acute or convalescent COVID-19. CDR3 sequence (DNA): TGTGCCAGCAGTTACCACGCGGGACAGGGGTCCGACGAGCAGTACTTC. Translated, it gives CASSYHAGQGSDEQYF.